This T cell receptor beta chain was documented in a study of blood T cells in healthy people across ages. Germline V gene lookup returns CDR1 MNHEY and CDR2 SMNVEV (reference sequence). The CDR3 loop spans 16 amino acids. V dropped 7 bases and J dropped 10; count of bases not matched to a gene: 17. Next came a second PCR, run for about 6 to 12 cycles, which used a sample-barcoded 5' primer along with a J-beta primer mix. The authors tagged each cDNA molecule using a template-switch adaptor with 12 random nucleotides. MiXCR, applied by TCRdb to the 5' RACE reads, yields one record per CDR3 protein. The table records nearly 800,000 distinct CDR3 sequences, roughly 56% of them present only once.

Material: blood. This TCR was recovered from a man aged 35 to 55 in good health. The rearrangement joins TRBV27 to TRBJ2-1; 9 positions agree with TRBD2. CDR3 sequence reads: CASNRRTCGRAREQFF. DNA for the CDR3: TGTGCCAGCAATCGGAGGACTTGCGGGAGGGCCAGGGAGCAGTTCTTC.